The sequence of this T cell receptor beta chain was determined in a study of cytomegalovirus exposure and HLA in healthy donors. PCR used 60 Vbeta primers and 13 Jbeta primers. The table came from immunoSEQ multiplex PCR; TCRdb's copy has only in-frame clones and leaves some out. The table shows about 150,000 clones, with 68% occurring only once. The germline V gene has CDR1 SEHNR and CDR2 FQNEAQ (reference sequence). This CDR3 region has 13 residues. Comment on this clone: A junction boundary mismatches the germline segment, possibly from a read error.

This chain links TRBV7-9 with TRBJ2-7; the match to TRBD2 covers 8 bases. Sequenced material: PBMCs. This TCR was sampled from a man aged 30 to 45 in good health and CMV-seropositive. CDR3 amino acids: CSSSPGLVYEQYF. The CDR3 region has the DNA TGTTCCAGCAGCCCGGGACTAGTCTACGAGCAGTACTTC.